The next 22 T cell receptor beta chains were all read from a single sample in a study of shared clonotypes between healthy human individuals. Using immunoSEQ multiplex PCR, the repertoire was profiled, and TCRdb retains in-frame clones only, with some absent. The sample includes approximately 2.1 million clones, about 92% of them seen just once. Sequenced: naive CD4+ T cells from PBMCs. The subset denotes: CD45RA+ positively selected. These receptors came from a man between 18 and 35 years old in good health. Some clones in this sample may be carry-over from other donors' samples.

The CDR3 region is CASSLRRTDYGYTF. CDR3 coding DNA: TGTGCCAGCAGCTTAAGACGAACTGACTATGGCTACACCTTC. This chain links TRBV7-8 with TRBJ1-2; D not certain. The V end lost 2 bases, the J end lost 3 bases, and 10 bases lay between the germline ends. Germline V gene sequence: CDR1 SGHVS, CDR2 FQNEAQ. The CDR3 totals 14 residues.

The CDR3 sequence: CASSPGQTSFFNYGYTF. For the CDR3, the DNA is TGTGCCAGCAGTCCGGGACAGACTAGTTTTTTTAACTATGGCTACACCTTC. The chain has TRBV28 and TRBJ1-2, with 7 bases aligning to TRBD1. J gave up 1 base and V 5 bases, and 13 bases lay outside the gene matches. There are 17 residues in the CDR3. The germline V gene encodes CDR1 MDHEN and CDR2 SYDVKM.

CDR3 DNA sequence: TGTGCCAGCTCAGCCACTAGTGGGGGGAGCGATGAGCAGTTCTTC. Translating it yields CASSATSGGSDEQFF. V gene TRBV18 combines with J gene TRBJ2-1, with D perhaps TRBD2 (6 bases). Between the trimmed V and J ends, which lost 5 bases and 8 bases, there was a span of 19 bases. Germline loops: CDR1 KGHSH, CDR2 LQKENI. The CDR3 covers 15 residues.

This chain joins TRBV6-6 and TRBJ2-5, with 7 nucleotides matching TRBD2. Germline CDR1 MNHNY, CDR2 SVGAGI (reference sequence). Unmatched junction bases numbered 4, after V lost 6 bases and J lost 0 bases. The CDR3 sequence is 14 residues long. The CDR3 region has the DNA TGTGCCAGCAGCGGGACTACCAACCAAGAGACCCAGTACTTC. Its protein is CASSGTTNQETQYF.

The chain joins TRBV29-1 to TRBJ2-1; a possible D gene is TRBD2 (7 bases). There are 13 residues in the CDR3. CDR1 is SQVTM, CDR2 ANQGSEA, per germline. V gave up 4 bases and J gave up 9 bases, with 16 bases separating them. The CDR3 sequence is CSVGTAGIGEQFF. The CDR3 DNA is TGCAGCGTTGGGACAGCGGGAATCGGTGAGCAGTTCTTC.

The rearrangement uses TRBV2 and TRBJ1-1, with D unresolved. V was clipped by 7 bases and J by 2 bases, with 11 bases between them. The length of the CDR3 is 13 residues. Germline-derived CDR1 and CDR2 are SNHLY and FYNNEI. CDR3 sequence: CASIRIGNTEAFF. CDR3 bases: TGTGCCAGCATAAGGATAGGAAACACTGAAGCTTTCTTT.

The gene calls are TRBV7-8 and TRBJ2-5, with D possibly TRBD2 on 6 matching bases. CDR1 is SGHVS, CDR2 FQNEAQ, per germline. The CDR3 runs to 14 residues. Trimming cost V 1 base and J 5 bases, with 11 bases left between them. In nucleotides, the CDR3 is TGTGCCAGCAGCTTAGGAACTAGCCGGGAGACCCAGTACTTC. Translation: CASSLGTSRETQYF.

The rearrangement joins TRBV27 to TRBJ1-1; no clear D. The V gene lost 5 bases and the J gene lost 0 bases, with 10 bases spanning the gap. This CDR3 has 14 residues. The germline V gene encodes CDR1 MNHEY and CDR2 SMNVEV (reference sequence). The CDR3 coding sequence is TGTGCCAGCAGTCTGAACCGGATGAACACTGAAGCTTTCTTT. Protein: CASSLNRMNTEAFF.

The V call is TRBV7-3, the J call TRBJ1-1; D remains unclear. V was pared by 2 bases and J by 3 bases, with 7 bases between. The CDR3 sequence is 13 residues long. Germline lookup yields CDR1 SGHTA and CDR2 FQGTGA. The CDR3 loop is CASSLVGDTEAFF. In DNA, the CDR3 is TGTGCCAGCAGCTTAGTTGGGGACACTGAAGCTTTCTTT.

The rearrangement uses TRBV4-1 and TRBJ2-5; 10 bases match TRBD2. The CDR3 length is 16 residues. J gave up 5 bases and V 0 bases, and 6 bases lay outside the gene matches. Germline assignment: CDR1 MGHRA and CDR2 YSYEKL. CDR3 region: CASSQDSSGRAETQYF. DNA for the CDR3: TGCGCCAGCAGCCAAGATTCCAGCGGGAGGGCGGAGACCCAGTACTTC.

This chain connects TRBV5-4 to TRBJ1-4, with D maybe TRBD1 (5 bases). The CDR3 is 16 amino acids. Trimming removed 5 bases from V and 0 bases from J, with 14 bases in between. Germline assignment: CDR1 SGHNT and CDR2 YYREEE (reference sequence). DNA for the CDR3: TGTGCCAGCAGTCGGGACGTGCAGGCAACTAATGAAAAACTGTTTTTT. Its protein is CASSRDVQATNEKLFF. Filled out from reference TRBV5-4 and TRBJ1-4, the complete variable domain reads ETGVTQSPTHLIKTRGQQVTLRCSSQSGHNTVSWYQQALGQGPQFIFQYYREEENGRGNFPPRFSGLQFPNYSSELNVNALELDDSALYLCASSRDVQATNEKLFFGSGTQLSVL.

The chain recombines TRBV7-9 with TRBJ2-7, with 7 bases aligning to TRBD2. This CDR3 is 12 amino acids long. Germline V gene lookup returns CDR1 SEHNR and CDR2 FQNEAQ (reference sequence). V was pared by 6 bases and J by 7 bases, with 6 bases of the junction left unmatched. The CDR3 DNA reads TGTGCCAGCAGTTCCGCCGGGGGGGAGCAGTACTTC. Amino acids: CASSSAGGEQYF.

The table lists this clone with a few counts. The DNA for the CDR3 is TGCGCCAGCAGCCCCGTAGGGGGGGCACCTATCGGCTACACCTTC. Translating it yields CASSPVGGAPIGYTF. The chain carries TRBV5-1 and TRBJ1-2; D is perhaps TRBD1 (6 bases). This CDR3 is 15 amino acids long. V gave up 4 bases and J gave up 8 bases, with 21 bases separating them. Germline V CDR1 and CDR2: SGHRS, YFSETQ.

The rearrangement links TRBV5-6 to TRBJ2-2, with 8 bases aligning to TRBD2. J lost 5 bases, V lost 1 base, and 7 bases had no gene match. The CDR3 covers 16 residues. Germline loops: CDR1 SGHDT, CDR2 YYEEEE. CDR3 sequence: CASSLRSGGRTGELFF. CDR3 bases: TGTGCCAGCAGCTTGAGGAGCGGGGGACGGACCGGGGAGCTGTTTTTT.

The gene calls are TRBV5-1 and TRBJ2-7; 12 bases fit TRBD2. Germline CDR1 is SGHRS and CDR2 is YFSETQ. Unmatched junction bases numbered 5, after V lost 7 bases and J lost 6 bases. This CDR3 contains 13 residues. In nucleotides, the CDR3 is TGCGCCAGCCTGGGACTAGCGGGCGGCGAGCAGTACTTC. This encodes CASLGLAGGEQYF. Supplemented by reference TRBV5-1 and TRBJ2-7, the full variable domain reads KAGVTQTPRYLIKTRGQQVTLSCSPISGHRSVSWYQQTPGQGLQFLFEYFSETQRNKGNFPGRFSGRQFSNSRSEMNVSTLELGDSALYLCASLGLAGGEQYFGPGTRLTVT.

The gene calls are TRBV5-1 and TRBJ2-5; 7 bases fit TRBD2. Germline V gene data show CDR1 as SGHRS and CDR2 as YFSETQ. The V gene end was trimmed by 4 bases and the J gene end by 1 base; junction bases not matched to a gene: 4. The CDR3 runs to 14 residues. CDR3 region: CASSPGLLQETQYF. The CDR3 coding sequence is TGCGCCAGCAGCCCGGGACTACTCCAAGAGACCCAGTACTTC. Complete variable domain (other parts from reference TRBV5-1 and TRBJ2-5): KAGVTQTPRYLIKTRGQQVTLSCSPISGHRSVSWYQQTPGQGLQFLFEYFSETQRNKGNFPGRFSGRQFSNSRSEMNVSTLELGDSALYLCASSPGLLQETQYFGPGTRLLVL.

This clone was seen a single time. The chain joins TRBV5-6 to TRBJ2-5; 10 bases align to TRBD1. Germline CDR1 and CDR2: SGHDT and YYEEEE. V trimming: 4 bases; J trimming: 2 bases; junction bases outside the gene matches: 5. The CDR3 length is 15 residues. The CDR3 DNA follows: TGTGCCAGCAGCCAAAGGACAGGGGGACAAGAGACCCAGTACTTC. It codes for CASSQRTGGQETQYF.

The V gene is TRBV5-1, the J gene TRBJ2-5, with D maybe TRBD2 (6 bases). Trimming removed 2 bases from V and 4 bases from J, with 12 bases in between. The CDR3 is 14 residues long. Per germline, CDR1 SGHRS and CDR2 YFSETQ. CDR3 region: CASSLGQEGETQYF. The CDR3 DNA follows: TGCGCCAGCAGCTTAGGCCAGGAGGGAGAGACCCAGTACTTC.

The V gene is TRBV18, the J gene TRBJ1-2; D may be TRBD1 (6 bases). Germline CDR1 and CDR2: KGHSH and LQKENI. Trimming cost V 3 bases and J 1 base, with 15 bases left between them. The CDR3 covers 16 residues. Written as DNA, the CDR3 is TGTGCCAGCTCACCGACAGCCGGGACAAATAACTATGGCTACACCTTC. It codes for CASSPTAGTNNYGYTF.

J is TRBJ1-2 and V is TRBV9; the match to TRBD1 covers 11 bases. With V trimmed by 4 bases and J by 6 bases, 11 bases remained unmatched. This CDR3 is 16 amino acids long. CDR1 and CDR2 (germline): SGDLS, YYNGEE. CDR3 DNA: TGTGCCAGCAGCATCACCCCCGGGACAGGGGGGGATGGCTACACCTTC. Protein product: CASSITPGTGGDGYTF.

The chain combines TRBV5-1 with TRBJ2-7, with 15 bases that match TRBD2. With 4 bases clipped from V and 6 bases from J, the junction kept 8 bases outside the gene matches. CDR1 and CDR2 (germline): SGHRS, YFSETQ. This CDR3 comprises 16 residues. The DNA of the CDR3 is TGCGCCAGCAGCGTGGAAGTGGGACTAGCGGGAGGCGAGCAGTACTTC. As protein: CASSVEVGLAGGEQYF.

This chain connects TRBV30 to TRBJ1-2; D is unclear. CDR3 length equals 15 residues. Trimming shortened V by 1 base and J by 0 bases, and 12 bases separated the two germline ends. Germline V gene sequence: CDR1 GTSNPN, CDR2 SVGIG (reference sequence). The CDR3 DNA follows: TGTGCCTGGAGTGGGCCCTCTACCTCTAACTATGGCTACACCTTC. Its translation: CAWSGPSTSNYGYTF.